The entry that follows covers one T cell receptor (beta chain) sequence. Its target is unknown. The sample originates from a study of beta chain features in type 1 diabetes. Stem cell-like memory, regulatory, central memory and naive CD4+ cells were sorted via CD45RO/CCR7/CD25/CD127/CD95/CD27. Points from the study as a whole: The naive, central memory and Treg TCRB repertoires showed an apparent similarity that was greater among patients than among healthy donors. No resolution was reached here on whether HLA type influences TCRB rearrangement. Diminished insertions and augmented deletions at VDJ junctions characterized type 1 diabetes patients. Shorter TCRB CDR3s, moderately but significantly so, were found in Type 1 diabetes patients in all four CD4+ subsets.

TCRB transcripts that were expressed got sequenced, as all of the isolated RNA had been reverse transcribed. Clones were sequenced by immunoSEQ multiplex PCR, and TCRdb holds only the in-frame ones, with some missing. The sample lists roughly 350,000 clones, around a tenth seen once, with less than 0.65% in the top ten. Sequencing was done on a sample of central memory CD4+ T cells from blood. The source of this sequence is a young man with type 1 diabetes.

Here the CDR3 DNA reads TGCAGCGTTGAAAATGGGGCGGCGAACACCGGGGAGCTGTTTTTT. It translates to CSVENGAANTGELFF. The chain is built from TRBV29-1 and TRBJ2-2; perhaps TRBD1 as D (5 bases). With 2 bases removed from V and 0 bases from J, the gap between germline ends came to 10 bases. The CDR3 length is 15 residues. Germline V lookup: CDR1 SQVTM, CDR2 ANQGSEA.